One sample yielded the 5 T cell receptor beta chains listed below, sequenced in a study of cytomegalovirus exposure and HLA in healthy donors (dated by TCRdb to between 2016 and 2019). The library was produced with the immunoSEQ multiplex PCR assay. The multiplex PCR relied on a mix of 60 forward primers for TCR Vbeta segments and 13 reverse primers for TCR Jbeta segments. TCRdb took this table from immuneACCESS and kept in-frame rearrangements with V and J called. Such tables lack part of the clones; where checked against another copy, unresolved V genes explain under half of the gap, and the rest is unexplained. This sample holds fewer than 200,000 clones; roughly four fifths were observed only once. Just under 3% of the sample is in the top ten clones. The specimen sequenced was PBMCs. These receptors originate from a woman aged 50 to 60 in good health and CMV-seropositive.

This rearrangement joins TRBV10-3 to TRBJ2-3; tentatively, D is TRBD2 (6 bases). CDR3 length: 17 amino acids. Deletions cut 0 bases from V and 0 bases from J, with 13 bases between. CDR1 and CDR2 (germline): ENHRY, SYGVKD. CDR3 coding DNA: TGTGCCATCAGTGAGTCGGGGGGTACCTCTAGCACAGATACGCAGTATTTT. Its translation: CAISESGGTSSTDTQYF.

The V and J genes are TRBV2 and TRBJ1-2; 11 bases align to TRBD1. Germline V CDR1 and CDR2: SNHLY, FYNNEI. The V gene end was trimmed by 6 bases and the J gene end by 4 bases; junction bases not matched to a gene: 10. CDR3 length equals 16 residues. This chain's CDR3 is CASRPTPGTGGYGYTF. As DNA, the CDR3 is TGTGCCAGCAGACCAACCCCCGGGACAGGGGGCTATGGCTACACCTTC.

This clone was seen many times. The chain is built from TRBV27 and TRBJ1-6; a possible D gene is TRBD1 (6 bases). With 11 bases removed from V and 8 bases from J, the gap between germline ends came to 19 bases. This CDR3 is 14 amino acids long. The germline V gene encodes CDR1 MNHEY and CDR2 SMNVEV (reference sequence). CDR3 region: CAPTRGALDSPLHF. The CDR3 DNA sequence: TGTGCCCCTACCCGGGGGGCGTTGGATTCACCCCTCCACTTT.

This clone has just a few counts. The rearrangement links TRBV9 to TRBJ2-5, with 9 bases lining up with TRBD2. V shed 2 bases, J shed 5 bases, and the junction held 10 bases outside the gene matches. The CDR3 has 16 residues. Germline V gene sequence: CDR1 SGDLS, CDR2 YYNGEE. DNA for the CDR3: TGTGCCAGCAGCGTTGCCAGCGGGGGGCTCCGGGAGACCCAGTACTTC. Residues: CASSVASGGLRETQYF.

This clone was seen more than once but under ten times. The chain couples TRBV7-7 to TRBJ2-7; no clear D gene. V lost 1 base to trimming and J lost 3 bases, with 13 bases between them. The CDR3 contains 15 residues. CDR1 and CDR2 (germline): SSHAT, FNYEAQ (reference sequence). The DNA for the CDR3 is TGTGCCAGCAGCTTAGGCCCGGCCCACTACTACGAGCAGTACTTC. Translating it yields CASSLGPAHYYEQYF.